This passage covers 19 T cell receptor beta chains from one sample sequenced in a study of monozygotic twins with inflammatory bowel disease. Following a re-call of the 5' RACE reads, TCRdb has one entry per CDR3 protein and lacks DNA. Here the sample table reports around 140,000 distinct CDR3 sequences. Source material: blood. These receptor sequences come from a human donor with ulcerative colitis or Crohn's disease, or a healthy co-twin of an affected twin (not recorded which).

The chain uses TRBV20-1 and TRBJ1-1; TCRdb's D call of TRBD1 is untestable without DNA. CDR3 length: 14 amino acids. The germline gives CDR1 DFQATT, CDR2 SNEGSKA (reference sequence). The CDR3 is CSATSTGRNTEAFF.

This sequence joins TRBV11-2 and TRBJ2-3. The CDR3 sequence is 13 residues long. Germline loops: CDR1 SGHAT, CDR2 FQNNGV. This chain's CDR3 is CASSLDPHLPQYF.

The chain carries TRBV11-2 and TRBJ2-2. The CDR3 has 13 residues. CDR1 and CDR2 from the germline V gene are SGHAT and FQNNGV. CDR3 loop: CASSDRNYGELFF.

The V and J genes are TRBV20-1 and TRBJ2-7; TCRdb's assignment of TRBD1 cannot be checked, as there is no DNA. This CDR3 contains 14 residues. Germline V gene data show CDR1 as DFQATT and CDR2 as SNEGSKA (reference sequence). CDR3 protein: CSASAPGPFYEQYF.

The chain links TRBV6-5 to TRBJ2-7; TCRdb's assignment of TRBD2 cannot be checked, as there is no DNA. This CDR3 region has 14 residues. CDR1 is MNHEY and CDR2 is SVGAGI in the germline V gene. The CDR3 loop reads CASSLAGVVGEQYF.

The V call is TRBV4-1, the J call TRBJ1-2; the TRBD1 assignment by TCRdb is unverifiable without DNA. The germline gives CDR1 MGHRA, CDR2 YSYEKL. This CDR3 is 17 amino acids long. The CDR3 sequence is CASSSGTGGWGVYGYTF.

The chain's CDR3 is CASSAYRNLNQPQHF. The V gene is TRBV7-2, the J gene TRBJ1-5; the TRBD1 assignment by TCRdb is unverifiable without DNA. Per the germline V gene, CDR1 is SGHTA and CDR2 is FQGNSA. There are 15 residues in the CDR3.

The chain couples TRBV14 to TRBJ2-1; TCRdb's D call, TRBD2, is unchecked because there is no DNA. The CDR3 is 17 amino acids. Germline values: CDR1 SGHDN, CDR2 FVKESK. Here the CDR3 reads CAYKALAVFSSYNEQFF.

CDR3 amino acids: CASSLLRGSGTEAFF. The rearrangement links TRBV4-1 to TRBJ1-1; TCRdb gives TRBD1 as the D gene, but with no DNA this cannot be confirmed. The CDR3 is made up of 15 amino acids. Germline CDR1 is MGHRA and CDR2 is YSYEKL.

The rearrangement links TRBV28 to TRBJ2-2; checking the TCRdb D call of TRBD1 is not possible without DNA. This CDR3 comprises 19 residues. Germline values: CDR1 MDHEN, CDR2 SYDVKM. CDR3 in amino acids: CASSRRVRDRGRLSGELFF.

This rearrangement joins TRBV20-1 to TRBJ2-7; TCRdb proposes TRBD1, but this gene call is untestable without DNA. Germline lookup yields CDR1 DFQATT and CDR2 SNEGSKA (reference sequence). This CDR3 contains 11 residues. CDR3 residues: CSAPRGVEQYF.

The gene calls are TRBV28 and TRBJ1-2; the TCRdb call, TRBD1, lacks DNA for checking. Looked up from germline, CDR1 is MDHEN and CDR2 is SYDVKM. CDR3 length: 15 amino acids. Here the CDR3 reads CASSRSDSLYYGYTF.

V gene TRBV7-7 combines with J gene TRBJ2-7. This CDR3 has 13 amino acids. CDR1 is SSHAT and CDR2 is FNYEAQ in the germline V gene (reference sequence). The CDR3: CASSSENSYEQYF.

The chain combines TRBV19 with TRBJ1-2; no DNA is available, so the TRBD1 call from TCRdb remains unchecked. This CDR3 contains 14 residues. Germline-derived CDR1 and CDR2 are LNHDA and SQIVND (reference sequence). This chain's CDR3 is CASMLLTDWMGYTF.

The chain joins TRBV29-1 to TRBJ1-1; TCRdb proposes TRBD1, but this gene call is untestable without DNA. This CDR3 is built from 13 residues. Germline CDR1 is SQVTM and CDR2 is ANQGSEA. CDR3 amino acids: CSVEGGLRTEAFF.

The chain couples TRBV4-3 to TRBJ1-1. The CDR3 spans 15 residues. Germline CDR1 and CDR2: LGHNA and YSLEER. CDR3 amino acids: CASSQDLDLGTEAFF.

The chain couples TRBV24-1 to TRBJ2-2. The V gene's germline CDR1 is KGHDR and CDR2 SFDVKD. This CDR3 is 15 amino acids long. CDR3 loop: CATTKSGLNTGELFF.

The chain joins TRBV7-6 to TRBJ2-7; TCRdb's assignment of TRBD1 cannot be checked, as there is no DNA. The CDR3 extends over 14 amino acids. The germline V gene encodes CDR1 SGHVS and CDR2 FNYEAQ. The CDR3 sequence is CASSLEGSSYEQYF.

This chain joins TRBV21-1 and TRBJ2-3; as DNA is missing, the TRBD1 call by TCRdb cannot be tested. TRBV21-1 is given as a pseudogene. The CDR3 sequence is 16 residues long. CDR3 in amino acids: CASSKVRTGGMYTQYF.